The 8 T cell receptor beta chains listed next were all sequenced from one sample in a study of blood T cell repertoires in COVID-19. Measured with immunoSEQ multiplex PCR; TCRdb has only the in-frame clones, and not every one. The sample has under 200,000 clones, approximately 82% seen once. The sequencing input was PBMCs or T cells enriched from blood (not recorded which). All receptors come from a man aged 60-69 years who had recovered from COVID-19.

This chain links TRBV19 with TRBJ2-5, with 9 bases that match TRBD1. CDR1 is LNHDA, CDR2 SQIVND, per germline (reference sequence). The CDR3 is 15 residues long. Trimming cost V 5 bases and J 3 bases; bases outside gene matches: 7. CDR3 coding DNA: TGTGCCAGTAGTTTCACCGGGACAGGGAAAGAGACCCAGTACTTC. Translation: CASSFTGTGKETQYF.

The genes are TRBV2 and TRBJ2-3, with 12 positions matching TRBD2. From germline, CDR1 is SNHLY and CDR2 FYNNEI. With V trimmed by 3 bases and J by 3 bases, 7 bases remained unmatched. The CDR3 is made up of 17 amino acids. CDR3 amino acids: CASSDPRTSGATDTQYF. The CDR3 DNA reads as TGTGCCAGCAGTGACCCTAGGACTAGCGGGGCGACAGATACGCAGTATTTT.

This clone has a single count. CDR3 coding DNA: TGTGCCAGTAGTATAAATAGGGACAGGGGGCCGATATTAGAAGCTTTCTTT. Protein product: CASSINRDRGPILEAFF. V usage is TRBV19 and J usage is TRBJ1-1; 12 bases are a match to TRBD1. This CDR3 has 17 amino acids. J was trimmed by 8 bases and V by 2 bases; bases with no gene match: 12. Germline V gives CDR1 LNHDA, CDR2 SQIVND (reference sequence).

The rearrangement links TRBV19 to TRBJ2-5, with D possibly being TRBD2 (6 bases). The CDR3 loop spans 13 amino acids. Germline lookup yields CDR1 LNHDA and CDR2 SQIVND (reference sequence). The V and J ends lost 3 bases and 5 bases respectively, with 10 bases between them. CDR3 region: CASSIGGLETQYF. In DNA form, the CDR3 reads TGTGCCAGTAGTATTGGGGGGTTGGAGACCCAGTACTTC.

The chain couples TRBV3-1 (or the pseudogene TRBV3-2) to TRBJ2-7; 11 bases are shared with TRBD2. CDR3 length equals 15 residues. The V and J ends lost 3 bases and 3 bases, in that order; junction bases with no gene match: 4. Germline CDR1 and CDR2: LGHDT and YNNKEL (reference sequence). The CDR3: CASSQTSGAYYEQYF. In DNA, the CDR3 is TGTGCCAGCAGCCAGACTAGCGGGGCTTACTACGAGCAGTACTTC.

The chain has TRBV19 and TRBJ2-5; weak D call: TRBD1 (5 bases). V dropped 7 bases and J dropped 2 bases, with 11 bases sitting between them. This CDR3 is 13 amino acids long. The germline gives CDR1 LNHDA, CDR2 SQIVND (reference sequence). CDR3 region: CASKTTEQETQYF. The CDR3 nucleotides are TGTGCCAGTAAAACGACAGAACAAGAGACCCAGTACTTC. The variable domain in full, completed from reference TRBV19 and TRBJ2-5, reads DGGITQSPKYLFRKEGQNVTLSCEQNLNHDAMYWYRQDPGQGLRLIYYSQIVNDFQKGDIAEGYSVSREKKESFPLTVTSAQKNPTAFYLCASKTTEQETQYFGPGTRLLVL.

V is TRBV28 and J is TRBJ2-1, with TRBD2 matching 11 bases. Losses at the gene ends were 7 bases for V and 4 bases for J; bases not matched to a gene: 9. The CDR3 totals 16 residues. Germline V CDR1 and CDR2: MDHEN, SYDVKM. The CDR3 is CASTSLAGGLYNEQFF. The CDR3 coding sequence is TGTGCCAGCACTTCTCTAGCGGGAGGTTTATACAATGAGCAGTTCTTC. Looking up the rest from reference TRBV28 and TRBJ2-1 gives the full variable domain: DVKVTQSSRYLVKRTGEKVFLECVQDMDHENMFWYRQDPGLGLRLIYFSYDVKMKEKGDIPEGYSVSREKKERFSLILESASTNQTSMYLCASTSLAGGLYNEQFFGPGTRLTVL.

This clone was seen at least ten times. CDR3 residues: CASRVTGGTGELFF. The CDR3 DNA reads as TGTGCCAGCAGAGTGACAGGGGGAACCGGGGAGCTGTTTTTT. The V call is TRBV6-5, the J call TRBJ2-2; 9 bases agree with TRBD1. V lost 6 bases to trimming and J lost 5 bases; unmatched junction nucleotides: 4. The CDR3 is made up of 14 amino acids. Germline values: CDR1 MNHEY, CDR2 SVGAGI.